The present TCR beta chain was sequenced within a study of a mutant IDH1 vaccine in newly diagnosed glioma. Study at large: There were roughly 60% males and roughly 40% females among treated patients, whose mean age was approximately 40 years. Radiotherapy, temozolomide, or both had been given previously, and both were given to most. Findings of the study overall: Pseudoprogression appears to have had no connection to changes in top peripheral T cell clonotypes. It was more than 80% of patients that developed vaccine-induced immune responses.

In the case of this clone: Its antigen is currently unknown.

Assay: immunoSEQ multiplex PCR; the TCRdb copy retains only in-frame clones and omits some. The repertoire holds roughly 38,000 clones, with just under 80% as singletons. The CDR3 is made up of 15 amino acids. Germline V gene data show CDR1 as SEHNR and CDR2 as FQNEAQ (reference sequence). V lost 5 bases to trimming and J lost 3 bases, with 17 bases between them. Time point: baseline, week 1 (first vaccination visit). Treatment specified: pre-vaccination baseline after standard-of-care therapy. The rearrangement uses TRBV7-9 and TRBJ2-7, with TRBD1 as a possible D gene (7 bases). The sample in question was PBMCs, obtained from a glioma patient treated with radiotherapy, temozolomide or both. The origin of this receptor is a man aged 40-49 years with glioma. Some clones in this sample may be carry-over from other donors' samples. DNA for the CDR3: TGTGCCAGCAGCCTATCTCAGGGGGGCGACTACGAGCAGTACTTC. This codes for CASSLSQGGDYEQYF.